These 30 T cell receptor beta chains share one sample of origin, sequenced in a study of blood T cell repertoires in COVID-19. Sequencing was performed with immunoSEQ multiplex PCR; in TCRdb, only in-frame clones are kept and a portion is missing. The table shows fewer than 50,000 clones, with approximately 80% occurring only once. The sample taken for sequencing was peripheral blood. The source of these receptors is a man between 65 and 85 years old with acute or convalescent COVID-19.

This clone was detected ten times or more. The chain carries TRBV10-1 and TRBJ2-7, with TRBD1 matching 8 bases. CDR1 and CDR2 from the germline V gene are WNHNN and SYGVQD (reference sequence). V lost 0 bases to trimming and J lost 6 bases; unmatched junction nucleotides: 7. The CDR3 length is 15 residues. CDR3 residues: CASSESGWQGAEQYF. As DNA, the CDR3 is TGCGCCAGCAGTGAGTCGGGGTGGCAGGGGGCCGAGCAGTACTTC.

This clone was detected a few times. The chain links TRBV19 to TRBJ1-5; 12 nucleotides align to TRBD1. V lost 2 bases and J lost 2; bases outside the gene matches: 10. There are 19 residues in the CDR3. Per the germline V gene, CDR1 is LNHDA and CDR2 is SQIVND (reference sequence). The CDR3 spells CASSIPRDRGPSGNQPQHF. The CDR3 DNA sequence: TGTGCCAGTAGTATACCCCGGGACAGGGGGCCGTCGGGCAATCAGCCCCAGCATTTT.

The V and J genes are TRBV29-1 and TRBJ1-1; 10 bases match TRBD1. Unmatched junction bases numbered 5, after V lost 6 bases and J lost 1 base. The CDR3 is 14 residues long. Germline CDR1 and CDR2: SQVTM and ANQGSEA. The DNA of the CDR3 is TGCAGCGTCCGGGACAGGGGTTGGAACACTGAAGCTTTCTTT. It translates to CSVRDRGWNTEAFF. Combining the CDR3 with reference TRBV29-1 and TRBJ1-1 gives the whole variable domain SAVISQKPSRDICQRGTSLTIQCQVDSQVTMMFWYRQQPGQSLTLIATANQGSEATYESGFVIDKFPISRPNLTFSTLTVSNMSPEDSSIYLCSVRDRGWNTEAFFGQGTRLTVV.

The chain recombines TRBV15 with TRBJ1-3; tentative D call: TRBD1 (5 bases). V shed 0 bases and J shed 3 bases, with 6 bases lying between them. Germline assignment: CDR1 LNHNV and CDR2 YYDKDF (reference sequence). The CDR3 length is 14 residues. DNA of the CDR3: TGTGCCACCAGCAGAGATAGGGGTGGAAACACCATATATTTT. Translation gives CATSRDRGGNTIYF.

The V gene is TRBV30, the J gene TRBJ1-2; 7 bases match TRBD1. The CDR3 runs to 17 residues. CDR1 is GTSNPN and CDR2 is SVGIG in the germline V gene (reference sequence). V shed 0 bases and J 0 bases; nucleotides not matched to a gene: 10. CDR3 sequence (DNA): TGTGCCTGGAGTGTACGGATTAGGACAGGAGCTAACTATGGCTACACCTTC. It encodes CAWSVRIRTGANYGYTF.

J is TRBJ1-3 and V is TRBV6-6; D is unresolved. The CDR3 covers 14 residues. The germline V and J ends were trimmed by 5 bases and 3 bases, with 11 bases remaining between them. CDR1 and CDR2 from the germline V gene are MNHNY and SVGAGI (reference sequence). The CDR3 nucleotides read TGTGCCAGCAGTCGTCAAAGGAGTGGAAACACCATATATTTT. It codes for CASSRQRSGNTIYF.

The rearrangement uses TRBV18 and TRBJ1-4; 7 nucleotides align to TRBD1. J gave up 5 bases and V 4 bases, and 1 base lay outside the gene matches. The CDR3 is made up of 13 amino acids. Germline CDR1 and CDR2: KGHSH and LQKENI. CDR3 DNA: TGTGCCAGCTCACAGGGACAGAATGAAAAACTGTTTTTT. This translates into CASSQGQNEKLFF.

V usage is TRBV2 and J usage is TRBJ2-4; D is unresolved. The CDR3 sequence is 15 residues long. Germline V gives CDR1 SNHLY, CDR2 FYNNEI. V was trimmed by 3 bases and J by 0 bases, leaving 9 bases between them. This chain's CDR3 is CASSDYSLAKNIQYF. The CDR3 DNA reads as TGTGCCAGCAGTGACTACAGCTTAGCCAAAAACATTCAGTACTTC.

The chain combines TRBV11-2 with TRBJ1-2; TRBD1 agrees at 10 bases. The CDR3 length is 15 residues. Germline V gene lookup returns CDR1 SGHAT and CDR2 FQNNGV. V lost 6 bases to trimming and J lost 3 bases; unmatched junction nucleotides: 7. The CDR3 DNA is TGTGCCAGCAGTTTGGGCGGGACAGGGGACTATGGCTACACCTTC. Protein sequence: CASSLGGTGDYGYTF.

Judged by abundance, this clone is medium-sized. V gene TRBV6-5 combines with J gene TRBJ1-2; 7 bases match TRBD1. Germline V gene lookup returns CDR1 MNHEY and CDR2 SVGAGI. The J segment lost 6 bases and the V segment lost 5 bases, leaving 9 bases of the junction unmatched. CDR3 size: 14 residues. The CDR3 DNA reads TGTGCCAGCAGTCCCAAGGGACAGCTTAATGGCTACACCTTC. Its protein product is CASSPKGQLNGYTF.

This clone has a handful of counts. The chain has TRBV5-4 and TRBJ2-6; tentatively, D is TRBD1 (6 bases). This CDR3 region has 15 residues. Trimming removed 3 bases from V and 2 bases from J, with 9 bases in between. Germline CDR1 is SGHNT and CDR2 is YYREEE (reference sequence). The CDR3 spells CASSSSGAGANVLTF. CDR3 sequence (DNA): TGTGCCAGCAGCTCTTCAGGGGCTGGGGCCAACGTCCTGACTTTC.

The CDR3 sequence is CASSLGTVTYEQYF. CDR3 DNA sequence: TGTGCCAGCAGTCTAGGGACAGTTACCTACGAGCAGTACTTC. The chain links TRBV7-6 to TRBJ2-7; 7 bases match TRBD1. V shed 6 bases, J shed 2 bases, and the junction held 7 bases outside the gene matches. This CDR3 region has 14 residues. Germline lookup yields CDR1 SGHVS and CDR2 FNYEAQ.

J is TRBJ1-6 and V is TRBV7-8, with no clear D. The V and J ends lost 6 bases and 7 bases respectively, with 10 bases between them. From germline, CDR1 is SGHVS and CDR2 FQNEAQ. The CDR3 has 13 residues. The CDR3 loop reads CASSHPTNSPLHF. Written as DNA, the CDR3 is TGTGCCAGCAGTCATCCCACAAATTCACCCCTCCACTTT.

CDR3: CASSHRTVSSGANVLTF. DNA for the CDR3: TGTGCCAGCTCACATAGGACTGTCAGCTCTGGGGCCAACGTCCTGACTTTC. The V and J genes are TRBV18 and TRBJ2-6, with D tentatively TRBD2 (5 bases). V lost 4 bases, J lost 0 bases, and 13 bases lay in between. The length of the CDR3 is 17 residues. CDR1 is KGHSH and CDR2 is LQKENI in the germline V gene.

This chain connects TRBV6-5 to TRBJ1-4; D gene ambiguous. The germline V and J ends were trimmed by 4 bases and 8 bases, with 11 bases remaining between them. Germline CDR1 is MNHEY and CDR2 is SVGAGI. The length of the CDR3 is 13 residues. The chain's CDR3 is CASSSGGREKLFF. The CDR3 coding sequence is TGTGCCAGCAGTTCCGGTGGGAGGGAAAAACTGTTTTTT.

The chain recombines TRBV27 with TRBJ2-7; 9 bases map to TRBD1. The V gene's germline CDR1 is MNHEY and CDR2 SMNVEV (reference sequence). There are 16 residues in the CDR3. Trimming removed 6 bases from V and 0 bases from J; junction bases left unmatched: 9. The CDR3 reads CASREFGTGSSYEQYF. The CDR3 DNA reads as TGTGCCAGCAGGGAATTTGGGACAGGGAGCTCCTACGAGCAGTACTTC.

The genes are TRBV18 and TRBJ1-3, with TRBD1 matching 8 bases. V gave up 6 bases and J gave up 5 bases; unmatched junction bases: 6. Germline CDR1 reads KGHSH; CDR2 reads LQKENI. CDR3 length: 14 amino acids. CDR3 protein: CASSPDRARNTIYF. CDR3 bases: TGTGCCAGCTCGCCGGACAGGGCACGAAACACCATATATTTT.

The chain links TRBV4-2 to TRBJ2-5, with 9 bases identical to TRBD2. This CDR3 spans 16 amino acids. V dropped 9 bases and J dropped 0; count of bases not matched to a gene: 11. Germline values: CDR1 LGHNA, CDR2 YNFKEQ. The CDR3 DNA reads TGTGCCAGTTCACAGCTTAGCGGGAGAAACCAAGAGACCCAGTACTTC. Translated: CASSQLSGRNQETQYF.

The chain recombines TRBV5-1 with TRBJ2-5, with 9 bases that match TRBD2. Trimming took 4 bases from V and 5 from J; bases not matched to a gene: 12. CDR1 and CDR2 from the germline V gene are SGHRS and YFSETQ. The length of the CDR3 is 16 residues. DNA of the CDR3: TGCGCCAGCAGCCGTAGCGGGGGCTACGCCACCGAGACCCAGTACTTC. Translated, it gives CASSRSGGYATETQYF. The whole variable domain, remainder taken from reference TRBV5-1 and TRBJ2-5, is KAGVTQTPRYLIKTRGQQVTLSCSPISGHRSVSWYQQTPGQGLQFLFEYFSETQRNKGNFPGRFSGRQFSNSRSEMNVSTLELGDSALYLCASSRSGGYATETQYFGPGTRLLVL.

The chain combines TRBV12-3 or TRBV12-4 with TRBJ2-7, with TRBD1 identical over 9 bases. CDR3 length: 12 residues. V was pared by 6 bases and J by 3 bases, with 0 bases of the junction left unmatched. The CDR3: CASRDRGYEQYF. Written as DNA, the CDR3 is TGTGCCAGCAGGGACAGGGGCTACGAGCAGTACTTC.

This clone occurred a few times. The rearrangement uses TRBV18 and TRBJ1-2; 10 nucleotides agree with TRBD1. Germline trimming cut 1 base from V and 6 bases from J; bases unmatched to any gene: 8. Germline V gene sequence: CDR1 KGHSH, CDR2 LQKENI. The CDR3 runs 16 residues. Written as DNA, the CDR3 is TGTGCCAGCTCACCACTTGGACAGGGGGATTTCAATGGCTACACCTTC. Protein sequence: CASSPLGQGDFNGYTF.

There are many counts of this clone. The V call is TRBV7-9, the J call TRBJ1-2; D is unclear. Looked up from germline, CDR1 is SEHNR and CDR2 is FQNEAQ (reference sequence). The CDR3 extends over 16 amino acids. Trimming left V 5 bases short and J 5 bases short, with 21 bases between. The CDR3 nucleotides are TGTGCCAGCAGCCTAATAGGGAGTACCTCGATGTATGGCTACACCTTC. Its translation: CASSLIGSTSMYGYTF. The variable domain in full, completed from reference TRBV7-9 and TRBJ1-2, reads DTGVSQNPRHKITKRGQNVTFRCDPISEHNRLYWYRQTLGQGPEFLTYFQNEAQLEKSRLLSDRFSAERPKGSFSTLEIQRTEQGDSAMYLCASSLIGSTSMYGYTFGSGTRLTVV.

The chain carries TRBV19 and TRBJ1-2; no clear D. CDR1 and CDR2 from the germline V gene are LNHDA and SQIVND (reference sequence). The CDR3 runs 14 residues. V was trimmed by 5 bases and J by 6 bases, leaving 16 bases between them. The CDR3 here is CASSPYMVGDGYTF. The DNA of the CDR3 is TGTGCCAGTAGTCCGTATATGGTAGGAGATGGCTACACCTTC. Full variable domain (outside the CDR3, taken from reference TRBV19 and TRBJ1-2): DGGITQSPKYLFRKEGQNVTLSCEQNLNHDAMYWYRQDPGQGLRLIYYSQIVNDFQKGDIAEGYSVSREKKESFPLTVTSAQKNPTAFYLCASSPYMVGDGYTFGSGTRLTVV.

The genes are TRBV19 and TRBJ1-2; the D gene is possibly TRBD1 (6 bases). CDR3 size: 14 residues. Per germline, CDR1 LNHDA and CDR2 SQIVND (reference sequence). V was trimmed by 6 bases and J by 4 bases, leaving 15 bases between them. The CDR3 sequence: CASSPRAGVYGYTF. Written as DNA, the CDR3 is TGTGCCAGTAGCCCCCGGGCAGGGGTCTATGGCTACACCTTC.

The chain couples TRBV6-5 to TRBJ1-4; 10 nucleotides line up with TRBD1. Trimming cost V 6 bases and J 5 bases; bases outside gene matches: 6. Germline V gene data show CDR1 as MNHEY and CDR2 as SVGAGI. The CDR3 runs 15 residues. The CDR3 protein is CASRPPGQGNEKLFF. Written as DNA, the CDR3 is TGTGCCAGCAGACCTCCGGGACAGGGGAATGAAAAACTGTTTTTT.

V usage is TRBV6-2 or TRBV6-3 and J usage is TRBJ1-5, with D hard to call. The CDR3 has 13 amino acids. The V and J ends lost 4 bases and 5 bases respectively, with 9 bases between them. CDR1 is MNHEY and CDR2 is SVGEGT in the germline V gene. The CDR3 reads CASSSEAYQPQHF. The CDR3 DNA is TGTGCCAGCAGTTCTGAAGCCTATCAGCCCCAGCATTTT.

There are a few counts of this clone. Here the CDR3 DNA reads TGCGCCAGCAGCGTTGACAGGGTAGACACTGAAGCTTTCTTT. Encoded protein: CASSVDRVDTEAFF. This rearrangement joins TRBV5-1 to TRBJ1-1, with 7 positions matching TRBD1. The V segment lost 4 bases and the J segment 3 bases; nucleotides outside the gene matches: 6. CDR3 size: 14 residues. The germline V gene has CDR1 SGHRS and CDR2 YFSETQ. Drawing the rest from reference TRBV5-1 and TRBJ1-1, the complete variable domain is KAGVTQTPRYLIKTRGQQVTLSCSPISGHRSVSWYQQTPGQGLQFLFEYFSETQRNKGNFPGRFSGRQFSNSRSEMNVSTLELGDSALYLCASSVDRVDTEAFFGQGTRLTVV.

The chain employs TRBV19 and TRBJ1-1; possibly TRBD1 for D (5 bases). This CDR3 is 14 amino acids long. In germline, CDR1 is LNHDA, CDR2 SQIVND (reference sequence). Trimming shortened V by 2 bases and J by 1 base, and 8 bases separated the two germline ends. The CDR3 protein is CASSISGANTEAFF. In nucleotides, the CDR3 is TGTGCCAGTAGTATATCTGGGGCGAACACTGAAGCTTTCTTT.

The gene calls are TRBV6-2 or TRBV6-3 and TRBJ2-2; tentative D call: TRBD1 (5 bases). Germline CDR1 is MNHEY and CDR2 is SVGEGT. V dropped 4 bases and J dropped 4 bases, with 13 bases sitting between them. The CDR3 is 15 amino acids. The chain's CDR3 is CASSSYDSPTGELFF. The CDR3 nucleotides are TGTGCCAGCAGTTCATACGACAGCCCCACCGGGGAGCTGTTTTTT.

The V gene is TRBV7-2, the J gene TRBJ1-1, with no clear D. V was pared by 1 base and J by 1 base, with 4 bases between. Germline-derived CDR1 and CDR2 are SGHTA and FQGNSA. This CDR3 spans 13 amino acids. CDR3 loop: CASSLGRNTEAFF. For the CDR3, the DNA is TGTGCCAGCAGCTTAGGCAGGAACACTGAAGCTTTCTTT.